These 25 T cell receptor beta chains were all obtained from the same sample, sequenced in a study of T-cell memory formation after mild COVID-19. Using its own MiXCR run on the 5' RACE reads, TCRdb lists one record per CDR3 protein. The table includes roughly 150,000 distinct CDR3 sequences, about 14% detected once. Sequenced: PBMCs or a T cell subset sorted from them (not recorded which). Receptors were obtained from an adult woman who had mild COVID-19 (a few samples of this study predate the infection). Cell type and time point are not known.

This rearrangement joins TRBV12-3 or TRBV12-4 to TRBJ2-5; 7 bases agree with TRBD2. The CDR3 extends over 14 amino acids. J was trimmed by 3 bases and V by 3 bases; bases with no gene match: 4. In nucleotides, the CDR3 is TGTGCCAGCAGTTTTTTGGCGGGAGAAGAGACCCAGTACTTC. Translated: CASSFLAGEETQYF.

The CDR3 nucleotides read TGTGCCAGTTTTAACGGTGGGGGATATAGCAATCAGCCCCAGCATTTT. This gives the protein CASFNGGGYSNQPQHF. The chain uses TRBV19 and TRBJ1-5, with D possibly TRBD1 on 5 matching bases. Germline CDR1 LNHDA, CDR2 SQIVND (reference sequence). The V and J ends lost 8 bases and 0 bases respectively, with 17 bases between them. The CDR3 loop spans 16 amino acids.

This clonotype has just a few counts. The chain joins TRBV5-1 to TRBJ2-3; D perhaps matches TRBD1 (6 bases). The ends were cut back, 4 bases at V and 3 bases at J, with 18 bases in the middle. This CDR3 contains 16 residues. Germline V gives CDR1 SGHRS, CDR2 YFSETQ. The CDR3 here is CASSRVGAGGTDTQYF. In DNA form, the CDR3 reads TGCGCCAGCAGCCGTGTGGGGGCTGGGGGTACAGATACGCAGTATTTT.

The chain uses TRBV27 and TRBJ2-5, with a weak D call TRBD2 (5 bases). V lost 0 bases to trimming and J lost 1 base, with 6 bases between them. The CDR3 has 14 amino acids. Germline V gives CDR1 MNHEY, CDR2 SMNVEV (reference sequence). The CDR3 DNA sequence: TGTGCCAGCAGTTTATCCGGGGTCCAAGAGACCCAGTACTTC. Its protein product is CASSLSGVQETQYF.

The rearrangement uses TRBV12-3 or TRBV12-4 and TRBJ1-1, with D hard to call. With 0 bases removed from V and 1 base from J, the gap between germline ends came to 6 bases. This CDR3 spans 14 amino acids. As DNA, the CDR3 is TGTGCCAGCAGTTTAGCGTTGGGGAACACTGAAGCTTTCTTT. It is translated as CASSLALGNTEAFF.

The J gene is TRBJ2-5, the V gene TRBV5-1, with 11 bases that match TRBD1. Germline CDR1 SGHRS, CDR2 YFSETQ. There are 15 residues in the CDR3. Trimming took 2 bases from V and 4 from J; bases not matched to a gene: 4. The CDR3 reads CASSLWTGGRETQYF. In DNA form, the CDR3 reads TGCGCCAGCAGCTTATGGACAGGGGGCCGAGAGACCCAGTACTTC.

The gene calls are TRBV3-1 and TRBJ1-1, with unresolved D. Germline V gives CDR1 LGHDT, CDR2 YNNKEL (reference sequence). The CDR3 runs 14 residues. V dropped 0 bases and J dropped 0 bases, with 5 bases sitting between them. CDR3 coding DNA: TGTGCCAGCAGCCAAGATGGAATGAACACTGAAGCTTTCTTT. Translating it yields CASSQDGMNTEAFF.

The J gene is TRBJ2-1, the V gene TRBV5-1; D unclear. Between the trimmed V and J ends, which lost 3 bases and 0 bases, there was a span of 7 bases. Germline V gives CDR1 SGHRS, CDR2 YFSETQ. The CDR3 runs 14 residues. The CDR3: CASSSSSSYNEQFF. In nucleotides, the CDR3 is TGCGCCAGCAGCTCTTCTAGCTCCTACAATGAGCAGTTCTTC.

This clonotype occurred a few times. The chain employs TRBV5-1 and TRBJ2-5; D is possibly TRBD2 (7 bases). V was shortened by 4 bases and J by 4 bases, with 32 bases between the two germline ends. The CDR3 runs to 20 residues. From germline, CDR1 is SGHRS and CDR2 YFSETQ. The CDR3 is CASSPRGQGTTGLQGETQYF. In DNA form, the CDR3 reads TGCGCCAGCAGCCCGCGGGGGCAGGGGACGACAGGTCTCCAAGGAGAGACCCAGTACTTC.

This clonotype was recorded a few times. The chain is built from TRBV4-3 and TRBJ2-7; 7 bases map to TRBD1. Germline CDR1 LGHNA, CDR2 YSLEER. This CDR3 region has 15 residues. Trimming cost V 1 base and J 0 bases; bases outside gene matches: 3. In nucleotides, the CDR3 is TGCGCCAGCAGCCAAGGGGCAGGGGGCTCCTACGAGCAGTACTTC. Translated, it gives CASSQGAGGSYEQYF.

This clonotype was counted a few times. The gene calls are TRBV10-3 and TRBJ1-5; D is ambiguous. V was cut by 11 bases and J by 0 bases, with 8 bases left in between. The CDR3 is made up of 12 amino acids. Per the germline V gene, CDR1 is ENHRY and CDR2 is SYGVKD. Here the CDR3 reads CASATSNQPQHF. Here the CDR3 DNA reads TGTGCCTCCGCGACTAGCAATCAGCCCCAGCATTTT.

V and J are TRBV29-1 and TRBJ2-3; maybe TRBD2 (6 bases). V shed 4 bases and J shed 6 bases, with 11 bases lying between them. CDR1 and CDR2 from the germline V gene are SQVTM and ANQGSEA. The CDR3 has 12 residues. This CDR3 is CSVVFLADTQYF. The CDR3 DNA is TGCAGCGTTGTTTTCCTAGCGGATACGCAGTATTTT.

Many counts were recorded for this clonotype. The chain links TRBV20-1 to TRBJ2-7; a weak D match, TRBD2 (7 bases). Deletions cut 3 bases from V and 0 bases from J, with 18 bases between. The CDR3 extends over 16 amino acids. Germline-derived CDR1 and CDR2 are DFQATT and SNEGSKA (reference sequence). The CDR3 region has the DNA TGCAGTGCTAGGCCCCCAGGGGCGGGGGACTCCTACGAGCAGTACTTC. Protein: CSARPPGAGDSYEQYF.

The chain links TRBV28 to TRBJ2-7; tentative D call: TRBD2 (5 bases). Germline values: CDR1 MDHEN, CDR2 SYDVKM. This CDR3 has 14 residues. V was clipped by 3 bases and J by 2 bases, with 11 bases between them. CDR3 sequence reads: CASSFERPPYEQYF. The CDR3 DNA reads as TGTGCCAGCAGTTTCGAGCGGCCTCCCTACGAGCAGTACTTC.

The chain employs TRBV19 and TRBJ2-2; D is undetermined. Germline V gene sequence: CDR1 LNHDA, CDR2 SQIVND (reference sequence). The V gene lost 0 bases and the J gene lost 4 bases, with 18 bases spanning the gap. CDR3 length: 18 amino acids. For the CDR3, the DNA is TGTGCCAGTAGTATAGAGATATCCCGGGTCACCTTCACCGGGGAGCTGTTTTTT. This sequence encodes CASSIEISRVTFTGELFF.

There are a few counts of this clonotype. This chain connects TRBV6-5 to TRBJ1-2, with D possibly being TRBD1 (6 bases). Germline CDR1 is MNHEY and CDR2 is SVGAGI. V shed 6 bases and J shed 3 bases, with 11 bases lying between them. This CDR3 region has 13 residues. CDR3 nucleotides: TGTGCCAGCAGGAGGGGGGGCGACTATGGCTACACCTTC. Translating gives CASRRGGDYGYTF.

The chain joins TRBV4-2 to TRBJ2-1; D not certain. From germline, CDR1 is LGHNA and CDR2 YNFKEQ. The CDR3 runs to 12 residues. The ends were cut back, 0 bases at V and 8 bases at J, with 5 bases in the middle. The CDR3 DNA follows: TGTGCCAGCAGCCAAGAGCGCTATGAGCAGTTCTTC. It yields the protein CASSQERYEQFF.

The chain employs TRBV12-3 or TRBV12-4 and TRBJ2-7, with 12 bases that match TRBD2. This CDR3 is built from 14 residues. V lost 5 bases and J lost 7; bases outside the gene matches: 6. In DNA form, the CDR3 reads TGTGCCAGCAGTGCTAGCGGGAGGGCTGGGGAGCAGTACTTC. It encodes CASSASGRAGEQYF.

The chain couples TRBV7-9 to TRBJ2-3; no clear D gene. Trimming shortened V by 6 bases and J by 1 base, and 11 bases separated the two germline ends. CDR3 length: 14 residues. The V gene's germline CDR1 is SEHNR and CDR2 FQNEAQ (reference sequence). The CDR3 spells CASRLPVGTDTQYF. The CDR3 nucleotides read TGTGCCAGCAGGCTCCCGGTTGGCACAGATACGCAGTATTTT.

For the CDR3, the DNA is TGTGCCAGCAGCTTGACTAGCGGGGCTTACGATGAGCAGTTCTTC. Translated, it gives CASSLTSGAYDEQFF. This chain connects TRBV11-2 to TRBJ2-1, with 11 bases that match TRBD2. Germline V gives CDR1 SGHAT, CDR2 FQNNGV. The CDR3 loop spans 15 amino acids. Losses at the gene ends were 3 bases for V and 8 bases for J; bases not matched to a gene: 6. The full variable domain, its missing parts supplied by reference TRBV11-2 and TRBJ2-1, is EAGVAQSPRYKIIEKRQSVAFWCNPISGHATLYWYQQILGQGPKLLIQFQNNGVVDDSQLPKDRFSAERLKGVDSTLKIQPAKLEDSAVYLCASSLTSGAYDEQFFGPGTRLTVL.

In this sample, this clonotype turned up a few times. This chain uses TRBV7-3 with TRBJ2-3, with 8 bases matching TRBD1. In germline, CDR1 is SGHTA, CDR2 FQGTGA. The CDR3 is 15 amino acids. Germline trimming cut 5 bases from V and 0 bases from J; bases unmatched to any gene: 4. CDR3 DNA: TGTGCCAGCAGCGAGACAGGGGCTAGCACAGATACGCAGTATTTT. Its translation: CASSETGASTDTQYF.

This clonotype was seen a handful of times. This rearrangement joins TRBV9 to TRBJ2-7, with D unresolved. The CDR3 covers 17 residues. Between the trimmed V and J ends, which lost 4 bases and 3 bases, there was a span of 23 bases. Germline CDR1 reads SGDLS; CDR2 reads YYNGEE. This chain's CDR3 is CASSPRPESASSYEQYF. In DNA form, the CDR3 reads TGTGCCAGCAGCCCTCGGCCCGAGTCGGCTAGTAGCTACGAGCAGTACTTC.

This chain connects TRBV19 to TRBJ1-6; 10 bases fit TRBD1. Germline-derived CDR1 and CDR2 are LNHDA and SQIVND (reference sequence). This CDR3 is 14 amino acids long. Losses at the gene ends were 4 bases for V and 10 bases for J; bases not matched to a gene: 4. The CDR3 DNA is TGTGCCAGTAGTAACGACAGGGGGCAATCACCCCTCCACTTT. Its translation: CASSNDRGQSPLHF.

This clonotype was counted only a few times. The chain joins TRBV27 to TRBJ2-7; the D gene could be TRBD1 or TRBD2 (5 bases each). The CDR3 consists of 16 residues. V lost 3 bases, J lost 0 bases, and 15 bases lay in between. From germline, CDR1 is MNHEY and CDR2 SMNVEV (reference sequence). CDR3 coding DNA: TGTGCCAGCAGTTTGGCCGGGACGGACCTCTCCTACGAGCAGTACTTC. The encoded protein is CASSLAGTDLSYEQYF.

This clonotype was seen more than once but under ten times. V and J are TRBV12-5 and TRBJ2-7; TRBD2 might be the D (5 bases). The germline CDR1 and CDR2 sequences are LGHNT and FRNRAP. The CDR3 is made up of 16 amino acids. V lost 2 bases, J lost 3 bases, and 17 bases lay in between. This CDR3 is CASGLSTAFRGYEQYF. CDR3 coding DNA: TGTGCTAGTGGTTTGTCAACAGCCTTCCGGGGCTACGAGCAGTACTTC. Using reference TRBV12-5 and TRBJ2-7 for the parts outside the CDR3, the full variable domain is DARVTQTPRHKVTEMGQEVTMRCQPILGHNTVFWYRQTMMQGLELLAYFRNRAPLDDSGMPKDRFSAEMPDATLATLKIQPSEPRDSAVYFCASGLSTAFRGYEQYFGPGTRLTVT.